These T cell receptor beta chains were read from a single sample in a study of cytomegalovirus exposure and HLA in healthy donors. Libraries were prepared by immunoSEQ multiplex PCR; TCRdb keeps only in-frame clonotypes and omits some of them. Among 160,000 or so clones, roughly four fifths were seen once, and the ten largest hold approximately 1.5%. Sequencing was performed on PBMCs. These receptors came from a middle-aged man in good health and CMV-seronegative. The CDR3 runs from the conserved cysteine through the conserved F or W. A D gene is named only where the DNA matches it firmly. Clone size is stated in some rows and not others, as once, few, many or a class when expanded.

cdr3_nt: TGTGCCAGCAGCTCAGGACAGGGGCAAGCTACCTACTATGGCTACACCTTC
cdr3_aa: CASSSGQGQATYYGYTF
clone_size: few
j_call: TRBJ1-2
v_call: TRBV7-6
d_call: TRBD1

cdr3_nt: TGTGCCAGCAGCTACTGGACAAACACCGGGGAGCTGTTTTTT
cdr3_aa: CASSYWTNTGELFF
clone_size: -
j_call: TRBJ2-2
v_call: TRBV5-5
d_call: -

cdr3_nt: TGTGCCAGTAGATCTAGCGGGAACACCGGGGAGCTGTTTTTT
cdr3_aa: CASRSSGNTGELFF
clone_size: few
j_call: TRBJ2-2
v_call: TRBV19
d_call: TRBD2

cdr3_nt: TGCAGCGTTCTTAGCGGGACCTACAATGAGCAGTTCTTC
cdr3_aa: CSVLSGTYNEQFF
clone_size: -
j_call: TRBJ2-1
v_call: TRBV29-1
d_call: TRBD2

cdr3_nt: TGTGCCAGCAGTTTAACGCGACAGGGGTTGTCCGGGGAGCTGTTTTTT
cdr3_aa: CASSLTRQGLSGELFF
clone_size: few
j_call: TRBJ2-2
v_call: TRBV27
d_call: TRBD1

cdr3_nt: TGTGCCAGCAGTGACGAACAGGGGGGGGAAAAACTGTTTTTT
cdr3_aa: CASSDEQGGEKLFF
clone_size: -
j_call: TRBJ1-4
v_call: TRBV2
d_call: TRBD1

cdr3_nt: TGCGCCAGCAGCTTGACAGGGGGATTCGGAAACACCATATATTTT
cdr3_aa: CASSLTGGFGNTIYF
clone_size: few
j_call: TRBJ1-3
v_call: TRBV5-1
d_call: TRBD1

cdr3_nt: TGCGCCAGCAGCCGCCCCCTAGGTGGCTACACCTTC
cdr3_aa: CASSRPLGGYTF
clone_size: -
j_call: TRBJ1-2
v_call: TRBV4-1
d_call: -

cdr3_nt: TGTGCCAGCAGCTTAAACAGGGGGGCCTACGAGCAGTACTTC
cdr3_aa: CASSLNRGAYEQYF
clone_size: -
j_call: TRBJ2-7
v_call: TRBV27
d_call: TRBD1

cdr3_nt: TGTGCCAGCAGCGGGACAATGGGGCAGCCCCAGCATTTT
cdr3_aa: CASSGTMGQPQHF
clone_size: -
j_call: TRBJ1-5
v_call: TRBV9
d_call: -

cdr3_nt: TGTGCCAGCAGTTACTCGGGGACAGATGGCTACACCTTC
cdr3_aa: CASSYSGTDGYTF
clone_size: -
j_call: TRBJ1-2
v_call: TRBV6-4
d_call: TRBD1

cdr3_nt: TGTGCCAGCAACGCCCTAGCTTCCACAGATACGCAGTATTTT
cdr3_aa: CASNALASTDTQYF
clone_size: -
j_call: TRBJ2-3
v_call: TRBV7-2
d_call: -

cdr3_nt: TGTGCCAGCAGTGCCAAGGGACAGGCTTGGACCTTAGGCACCTACGAGCAGTACTTC
cdr3_aa: CASSAKGQAWTLGTYEQYF
clone_size: -
j_call: TRBJ2-7
v_call: TRBV6-1
d_call: TRBD1

cdr3_nt: TGTGCCAGCAGTGAGATCGCCGGGGAGCTGTTTTTT
cdr3_aa: CASSEIAGELFF
clone_size: once
j_call: TRBJ2-2
v_call: TRBV6-6
d_call: -

cdr3_nt: TGTGCCAGCCTGCCGACATCTGGGGCCAACGGCCTGACTTTC
cdr3_aa: CASLPTSGANGLTF
clone_size: -
j_call: TRBJ2-6
v_call: TRBV6-5
d_call: -

cdr3_nt: TGTGCCAGCAGCCAGCAGGGGCCTCACATGAACACTGAAGCTTTCTTT
cdr3_aa: CASSQQGPHMNTEAFF
clone_size: few
j_call: TRBJ1-1
v_call: TRBV7-3
d_call: -

cdr3_nt: TGTGCCAGCAGTTCCACCTCCGACAGGGGAGCATGGGACACCATATATTTT
cdr3_aa: CASSSTSDRGAWDTIYF
clone_size: -
j_call: TRBJ1-3
v_call: TRBV27
d_call: TRBD1

cdr3_nt: TGTGCCAGTACTCCGACTAGCGGGACCTACAATGAGCAGTTCTTC
cdr3_aa: CASTPTSGTYNEQFF
clone_size: -
j_call: TRBJ2-1
v_call: TRBV19
d_call: TRBD2

cdr3_nt: TGTGCCAGCAGTCTGCAGGGGGCGGTCACTGAAGCTTTCTTT
cdr3_aa: CASSLQGAVTEAFF
clone_size: -
j_call: TRBJ1-1
v_call: TRBV2
d_call: TRBD1

cdr3_nt: TGTGCCAGCAGTGCTTTGACAGGGACCTACGAGCAGTACTTC
cdr3_aa: CASSALTGTYEQYF
clone_size: -
j_call: TRBJ2-7
v_call: TRBV25-1
d_call: TRBD1

cdr3_nt: TGCGCCAGCAGCCCTGGACGAGGAGGGGTCGGAAACACCATATATTTT
cdr3_aa: CASSPGRGGVGNTIYF
clone_size: few
j_call: TRBJ1-3
v_call: TRBV4-1
d_call: -

cdr3_nt: TGTGCCAGTAGTCTTCGACTAGCGGGAGCCAATGAGCAGTTCTTC
cdr3_aa: CASSLRLAGANEQFF
clone_size: -
j_call: TRBJ2-1
v_call: TRBV19
d_call: TRBD2